The rows below give T cell receptor beta chains drawn from one sample of a study of post-analysis software for immune sequencing data. Using its own MiXCR run on the PCR reads, TCRdb lists one record per CDR3 protein. The sample yields hundreds of thousands of distinct CDR3 sequences, roughly 27% seen once. Sequenced: blood. These TCRs come from a girl aged 5 to 17 with multiple sclerosis. Both conserved end residues are part of each CDR3. Some rows mark clone size as missing; the rest say once, few, many or name a class of expanded clone.

TRBV7-9	TRBJ2-1	.	CASRPGPSSYNEQFF
TRBV7-8	TRBJ1-6	.	CASSLGLGGSPLHF
TRBV11-2	TRBJ1-4	.	CASSPIGGEYFEKLFF
TRBV7-8	TRBJ1-2	few	CASSLDVTQDANYGYTF
TRBV6-5	TRBJ1-2	many	CASSYDSTRYGYTF
TRBV29-1	TRBJ1-2	.	CSVETGKTNYGYTF
TRBV7-2	TRBJ2-7	.	CASNRILGQGIDEQYF
TRBV20-1	TRBJ2-3	many	CSAPRGGTDTQYF
TRBV28	TRBJ2-4	few	CASSLRQGAPKNIQYF
TRBV6-1	TRBJ2-1	few	CASRNTFGQLSYNEQFF
TRBV29-1	TRBJ2-7	.	CSVLRGSHEQYF
TRBV6-4	TRBJ2-1	few	CASSHETSFVHEQFF
TRBV7-2	TRBJ2-3	.	CASSLVRPAGGRTDTQYF
TRBV25-1	TRBJ1-6	few	CASSDPNSPLHF
TRBV7-2	TRBJ2-3	.	CASSTGTSGETDTQYF
TRBV2	TRBJ2-1	.	CASSERSGGLKEQFF
TRBV5-6	TRBJ2-5	.	CASTGQSRKETQYF
TRBV7-2	TRBJ2-2	.	CASSLSRPGQGSGELFF
TRBV29-1	TRBJ2-2	.	CSVVPGGTGELFF
TRBV2	TRBJ2-5	.	CASSESEETQYF
TRBV7-2	TRBJ1-2	few	CASSSGQNNYGYTF
TRBV7-2	TRBJ2-5	many	CASSLGPSQETQYF
TRBV6-5	TRBJ1-6	.	CASYQTGTNSPLHF
TRBV5-6	TRBJ2-7	.	CASTKVGQATGGGKQYF
TRBV7-2	TRBJ2-1	.	CASSLSSGPYNEQFF
TRBV20-1	TRBJ2-7	many	CSASWDSRAYEQYF
TRBV6-1	TRBJ1-2	.	CASRGTGVGYGYTF